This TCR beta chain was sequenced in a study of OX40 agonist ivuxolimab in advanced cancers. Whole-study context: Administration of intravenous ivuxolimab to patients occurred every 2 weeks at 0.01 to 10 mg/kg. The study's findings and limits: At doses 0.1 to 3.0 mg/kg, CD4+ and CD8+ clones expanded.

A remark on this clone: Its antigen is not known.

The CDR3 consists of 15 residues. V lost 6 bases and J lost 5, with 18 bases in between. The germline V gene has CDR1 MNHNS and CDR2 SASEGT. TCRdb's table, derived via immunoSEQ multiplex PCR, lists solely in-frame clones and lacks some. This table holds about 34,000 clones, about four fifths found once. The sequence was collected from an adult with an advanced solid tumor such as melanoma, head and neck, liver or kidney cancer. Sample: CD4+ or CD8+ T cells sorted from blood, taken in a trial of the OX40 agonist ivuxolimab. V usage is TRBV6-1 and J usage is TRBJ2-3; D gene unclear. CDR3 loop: CASSGSLGWKDTQYF. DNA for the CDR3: TGTGCCAGCAGCGGGTCCCTGGGGTGGAAAGATACGCAGTATTTT.